The TCR beta chain under discussion was sequenced for a study of blood T cells in healthy people across ages (dated by TCRdb to 2014 to 2015). For the wider study: In model experiments, template switching captured about one uniquely barcoded TCR beta cDNA molecule for every two T cells. Age-related changes in TCR beta repertoire diversity were measured in the study by deep sequencing normalized with unique cDNA molecular identifiers. The donors were divided into four age groups: young (average roughly 15 years), middle-aged (around 41), aged (about 60) and long-lived (82). To avoid experimental bias, donors of different ages were spread randomly across the sequencing lanes. The study analyzed two additional independent replicas of 1 million unique cDNA reads from the same blood draw for two donors, one aged 18 to 29 and one aged 80 or older. Results and caveats for the whole study, not just this receptor: Total diversity estimates from one million sequenced T cells were considered lower bounds and underestimates. Because the CMV infection status of the donors was unknown, age-related changes in expanded clonotypes may potentially have been confounded. The long-lived group showed more naive CD4+ T cells, fewer expanded clones and increased TCR diversity than the aged group, suggesting age selection. Since profiling was done on bulk unsorted PBMCs, naive and antigen-experienced compartments could not be conclusively compared. Observed TCR beta diversity correlated strongly with the percentage of naive T cells measured by flow cytometry. Observed TCR beta diversity per million T cells fell roughly linearly with age, and a significant reduction was already apparent by age roughly 40.

V and J are truncated by 2 bases and 0 bases respectively, leaving an intervening sequence of 7 bases. The CDR3 spans 14 residues, from the cysteine through the phenylalanine. Only the CDR3 portion is preserved as DNA: 42 bases, with reading frame beginning at the first base. The germline V gene yields KGHSH for CDR1 and LQKENI for CDR2. A word on this clonotype: Its antigen is still unknown. Per-base qualities were not stored, and no clone one base away is much larger.

The library was made by 5' RACE. Sequencer: Illumina HiSeq 2500. A second PCR of roughly 7 to 11 cycles was performed with a sample-barcoded 5' primer and a J-beta primer mix. A template-switch 5' adaptor carrying 12 random nucleotides introduced a unique molecular identifier onto each TCR beta cDNA molecule. At least 2.5 million CDR3-containing paired-end reads were obtained from each sample. The Mint cDNA synthesis kit, primed by a TRBC-specific oligonucleotide, was used to synthesize first-strand cDNA from all RNA. All cDNA was treated with uracil-DNA glycosylase and then went through a first 18-cycle PCR with the universal primers M1SS and BC2_uni_R. The authors processed their data as follows. For normalization, 1 million high-quality reads were randomly selected from each sample, with every read carrying a distinct molecular identifier. Reads sharing molecular identifiers were discarded rather than binned into consensus sequences. MiTCR, run with a Q25 quality threshold and the strictest error-elimination algorithm, handled CDR3 identification, clonotype clustering and error correction. A nonparametric unseen species model with Euler transformation was used to estimate a lower bound on total TCR beta diversity. TCRdb trimmed the raw reads at Q25, called clones with MiXCR and kept productive beta chains. Records with the same CDR3 protein are collapsed into one entry carrying the most frequent genes and DNA. None of the V and J calls come from the authors' own analysis; TCRdb made them. Present in this sample are about 1.1 million distinct CDR3 sequences, about two fifths of which were seen just once. Clones ranked in the top ten supply around 12% of the sample.

The donors were roughly 40 Caucasian individuals from Russia, aged roughly 6 to 100 years, who were systemically healthy. Approximately 10 milliliters of peripheral blood were collected from each donor into EDTA-treated Vacutainer tubes. Ficoll-Paque density-gradient centrifugation was used to isolate PBMCs, with at least 6.5 million per sample. Trizol reagent was used to extract total RNA from PBMCs, with at least 5.5 micrograms per sample. The percentages of naive CD45RAhigh/CD27high T cells were determined by flow cytometry on a PBMC aliquot from every donor. The TCR was taken from a man between 18 and 29 years old in good health. Sequencing was done on a sample of blood. The chain is encoded by TRBV18 joined to TRBJ1-2; there is no confident call for the D gene. The sequenced DNA: TGTGCCAGCTCACCATCGGTAACTAACTATGGCTACACCTTC. Its coded protein is CASSPSVTNYGYTF. Extended through the reference TRBV18 and TRBJ1-2 proteins, this CDR3 yields the full variable domain: NAGVMQNPRHLVRRRGQEARLRCSPMKGHSHVYWYRQLPEEGLKFMVYLQKENIIDESGMPKERFSAEFPKEGPSILRIQQVVRGDSAAYFCASSPSVTNYGYTFGSGTRLTVV.